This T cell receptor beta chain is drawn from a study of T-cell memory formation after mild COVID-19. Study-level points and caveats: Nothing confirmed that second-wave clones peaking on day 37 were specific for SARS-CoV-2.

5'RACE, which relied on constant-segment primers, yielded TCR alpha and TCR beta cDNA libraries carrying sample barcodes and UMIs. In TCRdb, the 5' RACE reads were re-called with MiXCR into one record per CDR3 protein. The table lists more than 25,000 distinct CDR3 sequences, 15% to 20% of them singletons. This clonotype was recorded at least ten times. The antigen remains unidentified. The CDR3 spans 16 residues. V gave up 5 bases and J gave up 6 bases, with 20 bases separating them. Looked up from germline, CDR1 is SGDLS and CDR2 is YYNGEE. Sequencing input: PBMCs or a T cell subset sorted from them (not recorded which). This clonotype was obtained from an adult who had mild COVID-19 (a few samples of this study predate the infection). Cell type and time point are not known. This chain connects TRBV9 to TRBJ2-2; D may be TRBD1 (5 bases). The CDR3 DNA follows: TGTGCCAGCAGACTCGGTGCAGGGCCAATAGCCGGGGAGCTGTTTTTT. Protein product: CASRLGAGPIAGELFF.